This entry concerns a single TCR beta chain. In the original processing: Quantification of nucleated cells was approximated via reference gene primer amplification. Sequencing was performed with immunoSEQ multiplex PCR; in TCRdb, only in-frame clones are kept and a portion is missing. The V and J calls and clone size come from that table; D and trimming were worked out from the DNA. The sample yields about 270,000 clones, around 81% seen once. Trimming cost V 1 base and J 0 bases, with 7 bases left between them. The CDR3 is 15 amino acids. Germline assignment: CDR1 MGHRA and CDR2 YSYEKL. The data derive from a study of blood T cell repertoires in COVID-19. As for the study in general: T cells, B-cell-depleted T cells, or PBMCs supplied cDNA or gDNA.

This sequence joins TRBV4-1 and TRBJ2-4, with a tentative D call TRBD2 (5 bases). The sample comprised peripheral blood. This clonotype was sampled from a woman aged 55-69 years with active or convalescent COVID-19. The CDR3 bases are TGCGCCAGCAGCCAAGTCGGGGTAGCCAAAAACATTCAGTACTTC. Amino acids: CASSQVGVAKNIQYF.